This TCR beta chain emerged from a study of post-analysis software for immune sequencing data (dated by TCRdb to the mid-2010s). Study-level background: Disease courses on record covered relapsing-remitting, secondary progressive and progressive-relapsing multiple sclerosis, though some patients had no subtype annotation. The patient repertoires were compared against 10 to 12 previously published healthy control repertoires obtained from donors aged roughly 6 to 28 years. A subset of samples was prepared in parallel using single-end sample barcoding, then pooled and co-amplified after Illumina adapter ligation. Here is what the overall study found, with its caveats: Significantly higher frequencies in patients than in controls were found for roughly 5 TRBV segments, including TRBV5-6, TRBV5-1 and TRBV20-1. Direct clustering with F measure showed strong co-clustering of samples prepared in the same batch, prompting a batch-effect correction. Significantly lower normalized Chao1 diversity was found in multiple sclerosis patients than in controls, suggesting substantial peripheral T-cell clonal expansion. The multiple sclerosis patient group was slightly younger than the control group.

TCR beta repertoires were profiled from peripheral blood of more than ten young patients with multiple sclerosis to demonstrate the VDJtools post-analysis software. The multiple sclerosis patients were children and adolescents between roughly 6 and 16 years of age. About this clonotype itself: The target of this receptor is not known. Per-base quality was not reported, and no clone a single base away is much larger than it.

Receptor libraries were prepared by PCR. Data came from an Illumina HiSeq 2500. To reduce PCR and sequencing biases, unique molecular identifiers were incorporated into the TCR beta cDNA libraries. Per 1 to 10 million input T cells, roughly 0.5 million cDNA molecules were obtained, such that each molecule approximated one T cell. The patient libraries were prepared and sequenced with the same protocol used for the earlier healthy control dataset. Within a given batch, samples were prepared together, multiplexed and sequenced on the same HiSeq lane. The study's processing was this. MIGEC was used to process the raw barcoded reads, and molecular identifier groups with only a single read were discarded before consensus assembly and CDR3 extraction. Clonotype tables were post-analysed with VDJtools, and diversity was normalized by down-sampling all datasets to the smallest sample size. Repertoire overlap clustering matched CDR3 amino acid but not nucleotide sequences to correct batch-related cross-sample contamination. The public reads were quality trimmed at Q25 with fastp and then assembled into clones with MiXCR by TCRdb, keeping productive beta chains. One record per CDR3 amino acid sequence lists the most common genes and DNA. Here the V and J calls rest on TCRdb's processing, not on the authors' analysis. This sample gives about 180,000 distinct CDR3 sequences in total; around 30% of them show up just once. The ten largest account for about 1.6% of the sample.

The germline ends are 8 bases apart after V is trimmed by 3 bases and J by 12 bases. The cysteine opens and the phenylalanine closes a CDR3 of 11 amino acids. Left in the record is the CDR3 DNA by itself, 33 bases read in frame from the first base. Recombination connected TRBV12-3 or TRBV12-4 to TRBJ1-4, and TRBD1 may be the D gene, going by 5 matching bases. This receptor was taken from a girl aged 5 to 17 with multiple sclerosis. Sequencing input: blood. The nucleotide sequence reads TGTGCCAGCAGTTTCGCGGGACAACTGTTTTTT. It translates to CASSFAGQLFF.